This T cell receptor (beta chain) is drawn from a study of cytomegalovirus exposure and HLA in healthy donors. Study findings and constraints: Further analysis was carried out later, and it showed several of the most significant clusters appearing linked to common viral pathogens. As was reported, the HLA-A and HLA-B alleles of most subjects were accurately predicted from TCR beta sequences.

Looked up from germline, CDR1 is MNHEY and CDR2 is SVGAGI. With 5 bases removed from V and 5 bases from J, the gap between germline ends came to 9 bases. This CDR3 region has 12 residues. With 60 Vbeta and 13 Jbeta primers, the PCR was carried out. TCRdb's table, derived via immunoSEQ multiplex PCR, lists solely in-frame clones and lacks some. The table lists 90,000 to 120,000 clones, 65% to 85% of them singletons, with about 2% in the top ten. Concerning this clone itself: The antigen remains unidentified.

This chain links TRBV6-5 with TRBJ2-5; D unclear. The source of this sequence is a man aged 18-30 years in good health and CMV-seronegative. Sequenced: PBMCs. Here the CDR3 DNA reads TGTGCCAGCAGTACAAACGGGGAGACCCAGTACTTC. Translating gives CASSTNGETQYF.